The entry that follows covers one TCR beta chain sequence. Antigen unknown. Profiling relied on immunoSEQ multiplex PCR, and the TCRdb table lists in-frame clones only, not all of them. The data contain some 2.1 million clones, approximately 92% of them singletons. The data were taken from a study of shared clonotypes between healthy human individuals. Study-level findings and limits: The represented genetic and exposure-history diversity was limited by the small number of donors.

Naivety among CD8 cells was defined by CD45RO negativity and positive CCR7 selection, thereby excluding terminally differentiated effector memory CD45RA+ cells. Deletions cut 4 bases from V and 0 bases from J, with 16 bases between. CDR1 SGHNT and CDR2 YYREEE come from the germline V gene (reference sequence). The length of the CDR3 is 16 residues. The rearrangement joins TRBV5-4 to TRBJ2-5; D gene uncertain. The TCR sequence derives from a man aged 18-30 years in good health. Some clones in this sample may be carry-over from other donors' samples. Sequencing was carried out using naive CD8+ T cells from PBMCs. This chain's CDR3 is CASSPPGVTHQETQYF. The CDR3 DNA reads TGTGCCAGCAGCCCCCCTGGAGTCACCCACCAAGAGACCCAGTACTTC.